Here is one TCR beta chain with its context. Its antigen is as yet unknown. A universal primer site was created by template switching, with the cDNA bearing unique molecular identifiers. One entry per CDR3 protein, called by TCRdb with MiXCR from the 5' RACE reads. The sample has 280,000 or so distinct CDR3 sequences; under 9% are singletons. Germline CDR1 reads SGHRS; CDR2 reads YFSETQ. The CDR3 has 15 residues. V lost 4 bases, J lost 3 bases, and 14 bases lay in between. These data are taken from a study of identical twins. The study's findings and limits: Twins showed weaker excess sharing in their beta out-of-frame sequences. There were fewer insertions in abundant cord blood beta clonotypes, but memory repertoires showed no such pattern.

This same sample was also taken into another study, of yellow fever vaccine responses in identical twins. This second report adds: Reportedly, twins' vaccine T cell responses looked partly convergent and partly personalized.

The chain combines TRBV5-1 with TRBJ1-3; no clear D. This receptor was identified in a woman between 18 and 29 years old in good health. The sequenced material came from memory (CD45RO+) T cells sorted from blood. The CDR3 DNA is TGCGCCAGCAGCCCCTATTATGGACTTGGAAACACCATATATTTT. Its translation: CASSPYYGLGNTIYF.